Included here is one T cell receptor beta chain sequence, with context. This entry is derived from a study of T cell responses to AZD1222 COVID-19 vaccine. This table comes from immunoSEQ multiplex PCR, and its TCRdb copy is limited to in-frame clones, with some not included. This sample yields 130,000 or so clones, of which roughly 90% are seen a single time; less than 5% belongs to the top ten. From germline, CDR1 is SGDLS and CDR2 YYNGEE. CDR3 length: 15 residues. V trimming: 3 bases; J trimming: 6 bases; junction bases outside the gene matches: 5. The source is an adult who received the AZD1222 COVID-19 vaccine. Sequenced material: peripheral blood, taken 28 days after the second AZD1222 dose. The chain has TRBV9 and TRBJ2-1; 11 positions match TRBD2. DNA of the CDR3: TGTGCCAGCAGCGCCGCTAGCGGGAGGACCAATGAGCAGTTCTTC. It codes for CASSAASGRTNEQFF.